Here is one TCR beta chain with its context. Its target is unknown. Other DNA sequences in this sample translate to the same CDR3. The sample originates from a study of cytomegalovirus exposure and HLA in healthy donors. Turning to the study itself: The study's early data release held approximately 91 million unique TCRs from HLA-typed donors.

General study results and limits: A highly shared variant cluster was judged a likely technical artifact. Reported performance of the classifier showed diagnosis of cytomegalovirus status with high specificity and sensitivity.

The V gene lost 2 bases and the J gene lost 2 bases, with 9 bases spanning the gap. Germline V CDR1 and CDR2: MDHEN, SYDVKM. The CDR3 is 14 amino acids. With 60 Vbeta and 13 Jbeta primers, the PCR was carried out. Sequencing used immunoSEQ multiplex PCR; TCRdb keeps in-frame clones, though not all of them. The table has approximately 79,000 clones, around four fifths seen once. J is TRBJ1-1 and V is TRBV28; perhaps TRBD1 as D (6 bases). The sequenced sample was PBMCs. The clonotype was recovered from a boy between 10 and 17 years old in good health and CMV-seronegative. As DNA, the CDR3 is TGTGCCAGCAGTTTACGCAGGGGAAACACTGAAGCTTTCTTT. Amino acid sequence: CASSLRRGNTEAFF.